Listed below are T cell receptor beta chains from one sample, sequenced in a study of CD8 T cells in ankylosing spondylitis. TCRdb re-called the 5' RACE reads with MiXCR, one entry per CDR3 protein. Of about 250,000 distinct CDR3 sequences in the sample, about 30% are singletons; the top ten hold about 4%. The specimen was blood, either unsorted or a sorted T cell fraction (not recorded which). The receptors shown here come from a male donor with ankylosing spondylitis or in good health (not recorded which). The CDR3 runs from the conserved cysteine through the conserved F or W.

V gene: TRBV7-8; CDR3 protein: CASSLELGQGEAFF
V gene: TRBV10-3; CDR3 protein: CAISDADRPFNVLTF
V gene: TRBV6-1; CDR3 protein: CASSEAVWGRDYGYTF
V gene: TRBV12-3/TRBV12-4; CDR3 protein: CASSLDWGQGGELFF
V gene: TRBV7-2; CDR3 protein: CASSPGGGAYTDTQYF
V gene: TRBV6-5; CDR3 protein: CASSYHALAGEQFF
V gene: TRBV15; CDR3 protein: CATSRGRGDEQYF
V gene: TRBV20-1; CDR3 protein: CSARPRTSAVGDTQYF
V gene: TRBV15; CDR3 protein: CATRGGGETQYF
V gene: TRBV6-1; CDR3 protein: CASSEVERGEQFF
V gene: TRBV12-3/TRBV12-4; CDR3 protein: CASSPTGALNTEAFF
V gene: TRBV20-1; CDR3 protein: CSARVLGAYGYTF
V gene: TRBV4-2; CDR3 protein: CASSVRGQRGVTDTQYF
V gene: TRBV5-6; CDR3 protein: CASSFYRGYSNQPQHF
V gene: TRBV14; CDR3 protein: CASSGRYSPSYEQYF
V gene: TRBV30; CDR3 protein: CAWSVLGDEQYF
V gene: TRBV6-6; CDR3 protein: CASSKDRGYEQYF
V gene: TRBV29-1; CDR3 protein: CSVRRGESNEQFF
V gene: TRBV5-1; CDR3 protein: CASSLAEPEQYF
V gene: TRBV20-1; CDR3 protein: CSASRRGQTYEQYF
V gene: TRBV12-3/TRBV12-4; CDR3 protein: CASTSGGAVRETQYF
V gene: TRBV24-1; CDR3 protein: CATSDLVQGAGNEQFF
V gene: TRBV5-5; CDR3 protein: CASSLVTPPTDTQYF
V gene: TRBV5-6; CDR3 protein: CASSLAWGVTYNEQFF
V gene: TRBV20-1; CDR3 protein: CSASGRASEQFF
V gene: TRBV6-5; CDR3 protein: CASRSVYEQYF
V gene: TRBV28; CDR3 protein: CASSFPRGGKETQYF
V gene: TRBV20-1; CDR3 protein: CSAREPRGYGYTF
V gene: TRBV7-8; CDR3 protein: CASSLWAGPNTGELFF
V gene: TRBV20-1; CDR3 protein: CSARVSGRMDYNEQFF
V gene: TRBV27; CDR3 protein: CASSSLEGMRRTEAFF
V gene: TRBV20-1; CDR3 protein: CSARVTGLPYEQYF
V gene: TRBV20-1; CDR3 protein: CSASVNTEAFF
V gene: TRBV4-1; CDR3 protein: CASRGQLYNEQFF
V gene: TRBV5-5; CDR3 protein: CASSKTGGVKETQYF
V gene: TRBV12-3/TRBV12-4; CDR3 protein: CASSLSPPLYEQYF
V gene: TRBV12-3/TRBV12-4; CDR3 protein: CASSGDSANQPQHF